This T cell receptor (beta chain) was observed in a study of beta chain features in type 1 diabetes. Study-wide background: The samples had roughly 110,000,000 sorted cells examined in all.

The CDR3 has 15 amino acids. Germline assignment: CDR1 MDHEN and CDR2 SYDVKM. V was shortened by 3 bases and J by 2 bases, with 8 bases between the two germline ends. General observations from the study: Type 1 diabetes patients had moderately but significantly shorter TCRB CDR3s in all four CD4+ subsets.

This clone came up many times. No antigen is known for it. The authors took one heparinised blood draw, averaging approximately 120 mL, from each donor. CD4+ naive, central memory, regulatory and stem cell-like memory cells were sorted via CD45RO/CCR7/CD25/CD127/CD95/CD27. The investigators reverse transcribed all of the isolated RNA, so they sequenced expressed TCRB transcripts. The average output of naive, central memory and regulatory T cell samples was several million reads. Profiling relied on immunoSEQ multiplex PCR, and the TCRdb table lists in-frame clones only, not all of them. The sample consists of over 150,000 clones, less than 10% of them appearing once.

The source is a man younger than 35 with type 1 diabetes. V is TRBV28 and J is TRBJ2-6; D is uncertain. The specimen was central memory CD4+ T cells from blood. DNA for the CDR3: TGTGCCAGCAGTTTCCCCACAACTGGGGCCAACGTCCTGACTTTC. Amino acid sequence: CASSFPTTGANVLTF.